Listed here are 6 T cell receptor beta chains from one sample, sequenced in a study of vaccination and CD4 T cells after COVID-19. Cultured CD4+ T cells had their DNA profiled by the Oncomine TCR Beta short-read assay. TCRdb independently ran MiXCR on the PCR reads; one entry per CDR3 protein. The sample has 11,000 to 15,000 distinct CDR3 sequences, roughly three fifths seen once. For these receptors, no antigen is known. Treatment meaning: roughly ten-day PBMC culture with coronavirus spike peptide pools or control peptides (ViraFEST assay). Sequencing used CD4+ T cells from blood, cultured in vitro. Receptor source: a human donor who had recovered from COVID-19.

The rearrangement uses TRBV12-3 or TRBV12-4 and TRBJ2-7; D unclear. The CDR3 covers 13 residues. The germline V and J ends were trimmed by 0 bases and 3 bases, with 6 bases remaining between them. CDR3 in DNA: TGTGCCAGCAGTTTAGCGGCCTTCTACGAGCAGTACTTC. Its translation is CASSLAAFYEQYF.

The rearrangement uses TRBV6-1 and TRBJ2-5, with D unclear. Between the trimmed V and J ends, which lost 6 bases and 4 bases, there was a span of 18 bases. The CDR3 loop spans 15 amino acids. Germline V CDR1 and CDR2: MNHNS, SASEGT. DNA of the CDR3: TGTGCCAGCAGCCAGACATCTCCACCCACAGAGACCCAGTACTTC. Protein product: CASSQTSPPTETQYF.

This clonotype was counted only a few times. The chain's CDR3 is CASSSAPGLAGARGEQFF. The CDR3 DNA follows: TGTGCCAGCAGCTCAGCCCCGGGATTAGCGGGAGCAAGGGGTGAGCAGTTCTTC. This rearrangement joins TRBV7-2 to TRBJ2-1, with 9 nucleotides matching TRBD2. The CDR3 spans 18 residues. Germline V gene data show CDR1 as SGHTA and CDR2 as FQGNSA. J gave up 9 bases and V 4 bases, and 19 bases lay outside the gene matches.

The genes are TRBV7-8 and TRBJ2-5; D unclear. There are 11 residues in the CDR3. Per germline, CDR1 SGHVS and CDR2 FQNEAQ. Trimming removed 5 bases at V and 3 bases at J, with 4 bases between. The CDR3 loop reads CASSQKETQYF. The CDR3 DNA sequence: TGTGCCAGCAGCCAAAAAGAGACCCAGTACTTC.

The chain is built from TRBV20-1 and TRBJ1-5, with D possibly matching TRBD1 (5 bases). V was pared by 3 bases and J by 6 bases, with 18 bases between. This CDR3 comprises 15 residues. From germline, CDR1 is DFQATT and CDR2 SNEGSKA (reference sequence). The CDR3 DNA sequence: TGCAGTGCTAGTGAAAGTGGGGCGGGGAGTCAGCCCCAGCATTTT. As protein: CSASESGAGSQPQHF.

This clonotype was recorded once. The chain combines TRBV20-1 with TRBJ2-5; 10 positions agree with TRBD2. The CDR3 totals 13 residues. V was pared by 6 bases and J by 5 bases, with 6 bases of the junction left unmatched. CDR1 is DFQATT and CDR2 is SNEGSKA in the germline V gene (reference sequence). The CDR3 is CSAFSGRRETQYF. The CDR3 DNA follows: TGCAGTGCCTTTAGCGGGAGGCGCGAGACCCAGTACTTC.